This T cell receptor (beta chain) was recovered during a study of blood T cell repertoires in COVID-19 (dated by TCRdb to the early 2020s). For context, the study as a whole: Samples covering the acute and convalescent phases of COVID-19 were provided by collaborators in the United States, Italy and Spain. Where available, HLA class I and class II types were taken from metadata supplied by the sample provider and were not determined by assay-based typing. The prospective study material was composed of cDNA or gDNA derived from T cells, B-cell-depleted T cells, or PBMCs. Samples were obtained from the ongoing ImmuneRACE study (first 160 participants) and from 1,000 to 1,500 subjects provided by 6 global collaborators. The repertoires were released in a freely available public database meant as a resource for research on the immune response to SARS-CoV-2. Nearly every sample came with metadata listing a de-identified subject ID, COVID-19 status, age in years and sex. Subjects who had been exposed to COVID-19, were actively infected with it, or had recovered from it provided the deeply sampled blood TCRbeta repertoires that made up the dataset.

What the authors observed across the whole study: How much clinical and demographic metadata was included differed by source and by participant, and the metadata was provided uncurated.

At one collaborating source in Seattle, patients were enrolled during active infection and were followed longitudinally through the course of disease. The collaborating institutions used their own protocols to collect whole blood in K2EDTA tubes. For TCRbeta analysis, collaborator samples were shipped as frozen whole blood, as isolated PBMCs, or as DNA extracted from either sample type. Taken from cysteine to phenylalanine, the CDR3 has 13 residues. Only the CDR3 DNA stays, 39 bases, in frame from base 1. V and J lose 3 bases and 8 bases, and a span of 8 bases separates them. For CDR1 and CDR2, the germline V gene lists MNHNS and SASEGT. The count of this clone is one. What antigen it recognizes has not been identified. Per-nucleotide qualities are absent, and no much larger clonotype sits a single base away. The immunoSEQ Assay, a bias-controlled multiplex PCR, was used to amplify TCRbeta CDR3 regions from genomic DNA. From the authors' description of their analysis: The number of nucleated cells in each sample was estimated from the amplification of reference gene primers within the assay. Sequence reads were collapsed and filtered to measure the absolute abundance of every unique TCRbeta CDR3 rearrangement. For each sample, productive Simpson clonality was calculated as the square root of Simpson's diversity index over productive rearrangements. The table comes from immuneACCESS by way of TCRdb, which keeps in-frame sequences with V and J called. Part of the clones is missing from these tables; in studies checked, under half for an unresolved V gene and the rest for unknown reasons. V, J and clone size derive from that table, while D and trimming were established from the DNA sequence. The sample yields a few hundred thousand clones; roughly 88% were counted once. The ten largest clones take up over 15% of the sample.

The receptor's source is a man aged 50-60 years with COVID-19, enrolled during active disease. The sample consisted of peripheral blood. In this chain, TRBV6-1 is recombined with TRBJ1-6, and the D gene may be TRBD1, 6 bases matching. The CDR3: CASSEDSYSPLHF. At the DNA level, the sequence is TGTGCCAGCAGTGAGGACAGTTATTCACCCCTCCACTTT.